One T cell receptor beta chain is described in this entry. No antigen is known for it. The input lacks base qualities; no much larger clone sits a single base away. Per the germline V gene, SGHTA is the CDR1 and FQGTGA is the CDR2. Between the V and J ends, shortened by 2 bases and 5 bases respectively, the junction contains 9 bases. The CDR3 holds 13 amino acids from the cysteine to the phenylalanine. The retained sequence is limited to the CDR3, 39 bases, with the frame set at the first base. The entry originates in a study of Ad26.COV2.S vaccination and SARS-CoV-2 variants (dated by TCRdb to about 2021). About the study as a whole: Vaccine-arm donors came from COV1001, a multicentre, randomized, double-blind, placebo-controlled phase I-IIa trial of Ad26.COV2.S in healthy adults. Ad26.COV2.S was administered intramuscularly at 5 x 10^10 or 1 x 10^11 viral particles, either as a single shot or as two shots given 56 days apart. TCRbeta repertoire sequencing was used to assess the specificity and breadth of SARS-CoV-2-reactive T cell receptors after Ad26.COV2.S vaccination. The TCR-sequenced set comprised approximately 30 samples: some 20 Ad26.COV2.S vaccine recipients, 5 placebo recipients and 8 SARS-CoV-2 convalescent individuals. Participants in the trial were split at random into five groups of five each, receiving low-dose or high-dose Ad26.COV2.S once or twice, or else placebo on both occasions. Investigators did not know the trial group allocation while performing experiments and assessing outcomes.

The immunoSEQ Assay was the method used to sequence TCRbeta CDR3 regions. After extraction, genomic DNA underwent amplification by bias-controlled multiplex PCR, followed by high-throughput sequencing. The authors' pipeline ran thus. To quantify the absolute abundance of each unique TCRbeta CDR3 region, sequences were collapsed and filtered. T cell fraction was estimated by normalization of TCRbeta template counts to usable DNA, with usable DNA being measured through amplification of reference genes present in all nucleated cells. Repertoire TCRs were annotated as SARS-CoV-2-specific when V gene, CDR3 amino acid sequence and J gene were exactly matched to a known reactive TCR set. The reference SARS-CoV-2 TCR set came from MIRA and was filtered for enrichment in COVID-19-positive ImmuneCODE repertoires, removing public or cross-reactive TCRs. Based on the MIRA antigens, annotated TCRs were further analysed at the level of specific ORF or position within ORF. Breadth was defined as annotated unique rearrangements over total unique productive rearrangements; depth was the summed frequency of those rearrangements. Two-sided Wilcoxon rank-sum tests were applied when comparing TCR breadth between groups. Not all clones reach the TCRdb copy of this immuneACCESS table, which keeps in-frame sequences only. Checked studies attribute under half of the gap to unresolved V genes and leave the rest unexplained. V and J calls and clone size are copied from that table; D and trimming were computed from the DNA. The sample table lists some 390,000 clones, about 91% of them with a count of one. The top ten hold approximately 1.9% of the sample.

Paper-wide results and their limitations: Vaccine and placebo recipients had similar non-spike TCR breadth, a finding consistent with the vaccine containing only spike. The study lacked the statistical power to compare responses across vaccine doses or regimens. It was noted by the authors that total T cell responses may have been underestimated by the TCR breadth and depth analyses. Spike-specific TCR breadth was higher in Ad26.COV2.S recipients than in placebo recipients (P = 0.0014). After vaccination, substantial breadth of spike-specific CD8+ and CD4+ T cell responses was reported.

The sample's treatment or condition label, decoded: some 19 received Ad26.COV2.S at low or high dose, single or two shots; several received placebo; per-sample allocation not given. Repertoires of vaccine and placebo recipients were sequenced from samples collected on day 63 after the first injection. Cohort 1b enrolled 25 adults aged 18-55 years at a single site in Boston, USA, between 29 July and 7 August 2020. Ad26.COV2.S consisted of a replication-incompetent adenovirus type 26 vector by which a prefusion-stabilized SARS-CoV-2 spike protein from the original Wuhan strain was expressed. The chain couples TRBV7-3 to TRBJ1-1, with the identity of the D gene unclear. The receptor's source is a person between 18 and 60 years old who received the Ad26.COV2.S COVID-19 vaccine or a placebo. Material: peripheral blood, obtained in a trial of Ad26.COV2.S vaccine versus placebo. This receptor has the CDR3 CASSLEGRTEAFF. The DNA sequence reads TGTGCCAGCAGCTTAGAAGGGAGGACTGAAGCTTTCTTT.